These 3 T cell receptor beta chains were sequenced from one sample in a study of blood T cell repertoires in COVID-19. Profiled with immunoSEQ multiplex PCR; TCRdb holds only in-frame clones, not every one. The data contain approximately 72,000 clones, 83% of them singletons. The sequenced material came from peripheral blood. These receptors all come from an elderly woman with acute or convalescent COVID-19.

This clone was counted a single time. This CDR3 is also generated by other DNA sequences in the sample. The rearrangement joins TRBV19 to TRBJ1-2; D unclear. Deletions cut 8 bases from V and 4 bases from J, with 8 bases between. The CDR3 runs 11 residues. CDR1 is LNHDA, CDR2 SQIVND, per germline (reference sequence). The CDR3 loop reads CASSNSYGYTF. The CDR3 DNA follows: TGTGCCAGTTCGAACAGCTATGGCTACACCTTC.

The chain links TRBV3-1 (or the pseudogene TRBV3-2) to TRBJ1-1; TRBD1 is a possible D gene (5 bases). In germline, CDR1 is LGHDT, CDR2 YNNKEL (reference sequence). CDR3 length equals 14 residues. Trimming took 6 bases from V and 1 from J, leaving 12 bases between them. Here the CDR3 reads CASSSAGPNTEAFF. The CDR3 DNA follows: TGTGCCAGCAGTTCGGCGGGGCCGAACACTGAAGCTTTCTTT.

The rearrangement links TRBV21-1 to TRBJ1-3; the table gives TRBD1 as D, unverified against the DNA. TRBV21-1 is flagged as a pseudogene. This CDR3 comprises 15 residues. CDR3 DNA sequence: TGTGCCAGTAATACAGGGAACTGGCATCGAAACACCATATATTTT. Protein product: CASNTGNWHRNTIYF.